This is a list of T cell receptor beta chains from one sample in a study of blood T cell repertoires in COVID-19. The table came from immunoSEQ multiplex PCR; TCRdb's copy has only in-frame clones and leaves some out. Seen here are around 120,000 clones, 70% to 90% observed once, and the top ten hold around 2.3%. The sample comprised PBMCs or T cells enriched from blood (not recorded which). These receptors were taken from a woman aged 45-59 years who had recovered from COVID-19. CDR3s include the opening cysteine and the closing phenylalanine or tryptophan. D genes are given only for firm matches. Size values are once, few and many counts, or a class for expanded clones, and some rows have none.

TRBD1 once TRBJ1-4 TRBV19 17 CASQGGRGTATNEKLFF TGTGCCAGTCAGGGGGGCAGGGGGACCGCAACTAATGAAAAACTGTTTTTT
TRBD2 NA TRBJ2-2 TRBV18 19 CASSPPWTSGGPNPGELFF TGTGCCAGCTCACCACCTTGGACTAGCGGGGGGCCCAACCCTGGGGAGCTGTTTTTT
NA NA TRBJ2-2 TRBV27 17 CASSLRAGTLNTGELFF TGTGCCAGCAGTTTAAGGGCCGGGACACTTAACACCGGGGAGCTGTTTTTT
NA NA TRBJ1-2 TRBV27 16 CASSLKSPLPIYGYTF TGTGCCAGCAGTTTGAAGTCTCCTTTACCTATCTATGGCTACACCTTC
TRBD1 NA TRBJ2-7 TRBV5-4 14 CASSNRDSSYEQYF TGTGCCAGCAGCAACCGGGACAGCTCCTACGAGCAGTACTTC
NA NA TRBJ1-2 TRBV6-5 14 CASSLTGTNYGYTF TGTGCCAGCAGTTTAACAGGGACCAACTATGGCTACACCTTC
TRBD1 NA TRBJ2-1 TRBV7-2 15 CASSVTGGSYNEQFF TGTGCCAGCAGCGTGACAGGGGGCTCCTACAATGAGCAGTTCTTC
NA NA TRBJ2-1 TRBV29-1 11 CSVQRAGDPFF TGCAGCGTGCAAAGAGCAGGGGATCCGTTCTTC
TRBD1 NA TRBJ1-5 TRBV15 14 CATSRDRGNQPQHF TGTGCCACCAGCAGGGACAGGGGCAATCAGCCCCAGCATTTT
NA NA TRBJ1-2 TRBV3-1/TRBV3-2 14 CASSPGTGLLGYTF TGTGCCAGCAGCCCAGGGACGGGACTACTTGGCTACACCTTC
TRBD1 NA TRBJ2-2 TRBV19 15 CASNPDRVGTGELFF TGTGCCAGCAACCCGGACAGGGTTGGGACCGGGGAGCTGTTTTTT
NA NA TRBJ2-5 TRBV3-1/TRBV3-2 12 CASSQLQETQYF TGTGCCAGCAGCCAGCTACAAGAGACCCAGTACTTC
TRBD1 NA TRBJ1-1 TRBV27 16 CASSLWVGQGVAEAFF TGTGCCAGCAGTTTATGGGTGGGGCAGGGGGTCGCTGAAGCTTTCTTT
NA NA TRBJ1-2 TRBV9 13 CASSPGLDSGYTF TGTGCCAGCAGCCCGGGCCTGGACAGTGGCTACACCTTC
NA NA TRBJ2-7 TRBV30 16 CAWSTIAGEKVYEQYF TGTGCCTGGAGTACCATAGCCGGTGAAAAGGTCTACGAGCAGTACTTC
NA NA TRBJ2-5 TRBV5-1 14 CASSLDGGLGTQYF TGCGCCAGCAGCTTGGATGGAGGATTGGGGACCCAGTACTTC
NA NA TRBJ1-1 TRBV15 14 CATSREQGDTEAFF TGTGCCACCAGCAGAGAACAGGGAGACACTGAAGCTTTCTTT
NA NA TRBJ1-1 TRBV2 14 CASRQTGANTEAFF TGTGCCAGCAGGCAGACAGGAGCGAACACTGAAGCTTTCTTT
TRBD1 NA TRBJ2-5 TRBV5-5 16 CASSPSRGRGQETQYF TGTGCCAGCAGCCCCTCTAGGGGCAGGGGGCAAGAGACCCAGTACTTC
NA NA TRBJ1-5 TRBV5-4 14 CASSFGGVGQPQHF TGTGCCAGCAGCTTTGGGGGGGTAGGTCAGCCCCAGCATTTT
NA NA TRBJ1-6 TRBV11-3 15 CASSPWAGENSPLHF TGTGCCAGCAGCCCCTGGGCAGGGGAGAATTCACCCCTCCACTTT
NA NA TRBJ2-2 TRBV24-1 14 CATSENLNTGELFF TGTGCCACCAGTGAAAACTTGAACACCGGGGAGCTGTTTTTT
NA NA TRBJ1-5 TRBV4-1 13 CASSQGRGWPQHF TGCGCCAGCAGCCAAGGACGGGGATGGCCCCAGCATTTT
NA NA TRBJ2-5 TRBV4-3 13 CASSQEAGGTQYF TGCGCCAGCAGCCAAGAGGCAGGAGGGACCCAGTACTTC
NA NA TRBJ1-6 TRBV30 16 CAWSVRGAFLGSPLHF TGTGCCTGGAGTGTACGAGGCGCATTTCTTGGTTCACCCCTCCACTTT
NA NA TRBJ2-7 TRBV7-6 15 CASSLETAPDYEQYF TGTGCCAGCAGCTTAGAGACAGCTCCAGACTACGAGCAGTACTTC
TRBD2 NA TRBJ2-5 TRBV5-1 17 CASRRTSGGEYQETQYF TGCGCCAGCAGGCGGACTAGCGGGGGGGAGTACCAAGAGACCCAGTACTTC
TRBD2 few TRBJ2-7 TRBV19 16 CASSISGLAGLYEQYF TGTGCCAGTAGTATATCGGGACTAGCGGGGCTGTACGAGCAGTACTTC
NA NA TRBJ2-7 TRBV9 14 CASSVSLSSYEQYF TGTGCCAGCAGCGTATCGCTTAGCTCCTACGAGCAGTACTTC
NA NA TRBJ1-5 TRBV9 14 CASSAGVSNQPQHF TGTGCCAGCAGCGCGGGGGTTAGCAATCAGCCCCAGCATTTT
NA NA TRBJ2-5 TRBV10-2 15 CASSATQAQGGPQYF TGCGCCAGCAGTGCGACCCAGGCCCAGGGGGGTCCCCAGTACTTC
TRBD2 NA TRBJ2-3 TRBV5-8 18 CASSPFKTSALSTDTQYF TGTGCCAGCAGCCCCTTTAAGACTAGCGCACTTAGCACAGATACGCAGTATTTT